The next 3 T cell receptor beta chains were all read from a single sample in a study of cytomegalovirus exposure and HLA in healthy donors. Vbeta (60) and Jbeta (13) primers were used in the PCR. TCRdb's copy holds only in-frame clones and misses some; the assay was immunoSEQ multiplex PCR. The table shows 35,000 to 40,000 clones, with 74% occurring only once. Source material: PBMCs. These receptors all come from a man aged 25 to 40 in good health and CMV-seronegative.

The rearrangement links TRBV4-1 to TRBJ2-5; possible D gene TRBD2, 6 bases. The germline V gene has CDR1 MGHRA and CDR2 YSYEKL. Trimming removed 5 bases at V and 4 bases at J, with 17 bases between. The CDR3 sequence is 15 residues long. CDR3 bases: TGCGCCAGCAGCTCGCGGGGCCCTCCGGGAGAGACCCAGTACTTC. Residues: CASSSRGPPGETQYF.

V and J are TRBV15 and TRBJ1-5; tentatively, D is TRBD1 (6 bases). The V and J ends lost 6 bases and 1 base respectively, with 10 bases between them. There are 14 residues in the CDR3. Germline V gene data show CDR1 as LNHNV and CDR2 as YYDKDF (reference sequence). As DNA, the CDR3 is TGTGCCACCAGACAGGGTTCCAGCAATCAGCCCCAGCATTTT. It is translated as CATRQGSSNQPQHF.

This clone was detected once. This chain's CDR3 is CASSSGTGGMNTEAFF. The CDR3 nucleotides are TGTGCCAGCAGCTCCGGGACAGGGGGCATGAACACTGAAGCTTTCTTT. V is TRBV9 and J is TRBJ1-1, with 12 bases that match TRBD1. Losses at the gene ends were 4 bases for V and 0 bases for J; bases not matched to a gene: 4. Germline V lookup: CDR1 SGDLS, CDR2 YYNGEE. This CDR3 contains 16 residues. The variable domain in full, with the rest retrieved from reference TRBV9 and TRBJ1-1, is DSGVTQTPKHLITATGQRVTLRCSPRSGDLSVYWYQQSLDQGLQFLIQYYNGEERAKGNILERFSAQQFPDLHSELNLSSLELGDSALYFCASSSGTGGMNTEAFFGQGTRLTVV.